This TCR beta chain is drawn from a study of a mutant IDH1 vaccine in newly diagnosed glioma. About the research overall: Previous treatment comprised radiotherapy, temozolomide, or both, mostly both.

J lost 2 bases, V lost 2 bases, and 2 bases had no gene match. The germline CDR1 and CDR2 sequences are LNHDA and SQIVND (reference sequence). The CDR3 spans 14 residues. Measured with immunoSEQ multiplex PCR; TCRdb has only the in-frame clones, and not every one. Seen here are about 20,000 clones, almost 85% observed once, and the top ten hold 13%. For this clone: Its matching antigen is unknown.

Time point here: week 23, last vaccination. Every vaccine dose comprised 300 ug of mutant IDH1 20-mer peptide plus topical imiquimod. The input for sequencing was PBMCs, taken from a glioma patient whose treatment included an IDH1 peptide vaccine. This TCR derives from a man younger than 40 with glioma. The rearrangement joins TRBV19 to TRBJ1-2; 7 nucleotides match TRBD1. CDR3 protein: CASSIRDSNYGYTF. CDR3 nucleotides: TGTGCCAGTAGTATAAGGGACAGCAACTATGGCTACACCTTC.